Below, 29 T cell receptor beta chains from the same sample are listed, as sequenced in a study of vaccination and CD4 T cells after COVID-19. The assay that was used to sequence DNA from cultured CD4+ T cells was the Oncomine TCR Beta short-read assay. MiXCR was run by TCRdb on the PCR reads, yielding one entry per CDR3 protein. The repertoire holds fewer than 20,000 distinct CDR3 sequences, around 60% seen once, with 12% in the top ten. Antigen specificity for these receptors is unknown. Treatment: approximately 9-day PBMC culture with coronavirus spike peptide pools or control peptides (ViraFEST assay). Sequenced input: CD4+ T cells from blood, cultured in vitro. Receptors originate from a human donor who had recovered from COVID-19.

The rearrangement links TRBV9 to TRBJ2-7; TRBD1 might be the D (6 bases). The CDR3 runs 14 residues. Germline V gene sequence: CDR1 SGDLS, CDR2 YYNGEE. V lost 3 bases and J 5 bases, leaving 15 bases between the germline ends. CDR3 loop: CASSEGDPVDEQYF. For the CDR3, the DNA is TGTGCCAGCAGCGAGGGGGACCCGGTGGACGAGCAGTACTTC.

The chain is built from TRBV18 and TRBJ2-7, with 11 bases aligning to TRBD2. Germline CDR1 is KGHSH and CDR2 is LQKENI. V was pared by 5 bases and J by 0 bases, with 3 bases of the junction left unmatched. This CDR3 contains 15 residues. The CDR3 nucleotides read TGTGCCAGCTCAACGGGACTAGCGGACTCCTACGAGCAGTACTTC. This encodes CASSTGLADSYEQYF.

The chain uses TRBV10-3 and TRBJ2-7; D is unclear. Germline V gene sequence: CDR1 ENHRY, CDR2 SYGVKD. V lost 6 bases, J lost 5 bases, and 14 bases lay in between. CDR3 size: 13 residues. Here the CDR3 DNA reads TGTGCCATCAGCGCCCGGGCCTCGGACGAGCAGTACTTC. Translated: CAISARASDEQYF.

The chain uses TRBV20-1 and TRBJ2-5, with 9 bases identical to TRBD2. CDR1 and CDR2 from the germline V gene are DFQATT and SNEGSKA (reference sequence). The CDR3 covers 17 residues. Losses at the gene ends were 1 base for V and 2 bases for J; bases not matched to a gene: 11. The CDR3 nucleotides are TGCAGTGCTAGAGGAGCGAGGGCGGGGGGGCAACAAGAGACCCAGTACTTC. This sequence encodes CSARGARAGGQQETQYF.

This clonotype is a singleton in its sample. V usage is TRBV5-1 and J usage is TRBJ2-2; D perhaps matches TRBD1 (5 bases). CDR3 length: 14 amino acids. Germline V gene lookup returns CDR1 SGHRS and CDR2 YFSETQ. With 0 bases removed from V and 6 bases from J, the gap between germline ends came to 9 bases. The CDR3 DNA reads as TGCGCCAGCAGCTTGGTGACAGCTGCCGGGGAGCTGTTTTTT. The encoded protein is CASSLVTAAGELFF.

This clonotype was observed a few times. The chain is built from TRBV10-3 and TRBJ2-3; 7 bases fit TRBD2. J lost 2 bases, V lost 0 bases, and 5 bases had no gene match. This CDR3 is 16 amino acids long. The germline V gene has CDR1 ENHRY and CDR2 SYGVKD. CDR3 DNA sequence: TGTGCCATCAGTGAGTCGGGGGGGATAGACACAGATACGCAGTATTTT. Residues: CAISESGGIDTDTQYF.

This clonotype was counted a few times. V is TRBV20-1 and J is TRBJ1-5; D unclear. The CDR3 is 16 residues long. Trimming took 1 base from V and 3 from J, leaving 16 bases between them. The V gene's germline CDR1 is DFQATT and CDR2 SNEGSKA (reference sequence). This CDR3 reads CSARARTALLNQPQHF. The CDR3 DNA reads TGCAGTGCTAGAGCACGGACGGCCCTACTCAATCAGCCCCAGCATTTT.

CDR3 protein: CASSFGVGETQYF. CDR3 sequence (DNA): TGTGCCAGCAGCTTTGGGGTAGGGGAGACCCAGTACTTC. The chain links TRBV7-6 to TRBJ2-5; D not resolved. V lost 3 bases and J lost 5, with 10 bases in between. This CDR3 spans 13 amino acids. The germline V gene encodes CDR1 SGHVS and CDR2 FNYEAQ.

This clonotype was picked up a small number of times. The chain has TRBV7-9 and TRBJ2-3; TRBD2 aligns across 10 bases. The CDR3 runs to 15 residues. J was trimmed by 1 base and V by 5 bases; bases with no gene match: 3. The germline V gene encodes CDR1 SEHNR and CDR2 FQNEAQ (reference sequence). For the CDR3, the DNA is TGTGCCAGCAGCACAGGGACTAGCGGCACAGATACGCAGTATTTT. Amino acid sequence: CASSTGTSGTDTQYF.

The CDR3 loop is CATSRDPLAGNEQFF. In DNA form, the CDR3 reads TGTGCCACCAGCAGAGATCCACTAGCGGGAAATGAGCAGTTCTTC. The chain has TRBV15 and TRBJ2-1; TRBD2 aligns across 10 bases. This CDR3 has 15 amino acids. The germline gives CDR1 LNHNV, CDR2 YYDKDF (reference sequence). V shed 0 bases and J 7 bases; nucleotides not matched to a gene: 3.

This clonotype turned up a few times. The CDR3 bases are TGTGCCAGCAGTTACAGGGGAAACTATGGCTACACCTTC. Translating gives CASSYRGNYGYTF. This sequence joins TRBV27 and TRBJ1-2, with 7 bases aligning to TRBD1. Germline V gene data show CDR1 as MNHEY and CDR2 as SMNVEV (reference sequence). With V trimmed by 4 bases and J by 2 bases, 1 base remained unmatched. This CDR3 contains 13 residues.

The J gene is TRBJ1-1, the V gene TRBV27; 8 bases line up with TRBD1. This CDR3 spans 15 amino acids. V dropped 4 bases and J dropped 4; count of bases not matched to a gene: 8. Per germline, CDR1 MNHEY and CDR2 SMNVEV (reference sequence). In DNA, the CDR3 is TGTGCCAGCAGTTCCCTGGGGACAGGACGCACTGAAGCTTTCTTT. Amino acid sequence: CASSSLGTGRTEAFF.

This clonotype was counted between two and nine times. Written as DNA, the CDR3 is TGCGCCAGCAGCTTGCAAGAGGGCCATGGCTACACCTTC. Translating it yields CASSLQEGHGYTF. This rearrangement joins TRBV5-1 to TRBJ1-2; D remains ambiguous. The CDR3 spans 13 residues. In germline, CDR1 is SGHRS, CDR2 YFSETQ. The germline V and J ends were trimmed by 1 base and 6 bases, with 10 bases remaining between them.

This clonotype appeared a few times. This chain uses TRBV27 with TRBJ1-2; the D is unclear. Trimming stripped 6 bases from V and 6 bases from J, with 23 bases between. The CDR3 has 16 residues. Germline-derived CDR1 and CDR2 are MNHEY and SMNVEV (reference sequence). In nucleotides, the CDR3 is TGTGCCAGCAGCCCGGCTCGAGCTATCGCTCGGCATGGCTACACCTTC. Its protein product is CASSPARAIARHGYTF.

V usage is TRBV15 and J usage is TRBJ1-3; the D gene is possibly TRBD1 (5 bases). V was cut by 3 bases and J by 2 bases, with 14 bases left in between. The germline V gene encodes CDR1 LNHNV and CDR2 YYDKDF (reference sequence). CDR3 length equals 16 residues. For the CDR3, the DNA is TGTGCCACCAGCAGGGGGGACCTTCGGACTGGAAACACCATATATTTT. This translates into CATSRGDLRTGNTIYF.

This clonotype was counted a few times. The rearrangement uses TRBV27 and TRBJ2-7; D call uncertain. V dropped 3 bases and J dropped 6 bases, with 6 bases sitting between them. CDR3 length: 11 amino acids. Germline loops: CDR1 MNHEY, CDR2 SMNVEV (reference sequence). The chain's CDR3 is CASSFGFEQYF. The DNA of the CDR3 is TGTGCCAGCAGTTTTGGGTTCGAGCAGTACTTC.

This chain joins TRBV7-2 and TRBJ1-2, with a tentative D call TRBD1 (6 bases). CDR3 length equals 18 residues. Germline CDR1 SGHTA, CDR2 FQGNSA. Trimming removed 2 bases from V and 0 bases from J, with 19 bases in between. Here the CDR3 DNA reads TGTGCCAGCAGCTTAAAGGCGGACAGCCCCTCAGCTAACTATGGCTACACCTTC. As protein: CASSLKADSPSANYGYTF.

The chain links TRBV6-5 to TRBJ1-6; no reliable D call. The CDR3 is 19 residues long. Germline values: CDR1 MNHEY, CDR2 SVGAGI. Trimming shortened V by 0 bases and J by 0 bases, and 15 bases separated the two germline ends. CDR3 amino acids: CASSYSQRGLLSYNSPLHF. The CDR3 nucleotides read TGTGCCAGCAGTTACTCCCAGAGAGGGCTACTCTCCTATAATTCACCCCTCCACTTT.

The chain has TRBV27 and TRBJ1-1; D may be TRBD1 (5 bases). This CDR3 region has 18 residues. Per the germline V gene, CDR1 is MNHEY and CDR2 is SMNVEV (reference sequence). V dropped 3 bases and J dropped 2 bases, with 22 bases sitting between them. For the CDR3, the DNA is TGTGCCAGCAGTTTGGGCGCTGGACAACCCGATTCCAACACTGAAGCTTTCTTT. Protein sequence: CASSLGAGQPDSNTEAFF.

The chain couples TRBV5-4 to TRBJ1-1; the match to TRBD1 covers 7 bases. The CDR3 is made up of 13 amino acids. Germline CDR1 is SGHNT and CDR2 is YYREEE (reference sequence). Losses at the gene ends were 4 bases for V and 5 bases for J; bases not matched to a gene: 5. CDR3 in DNA: TGTGCCAGCAGCGGCCCAGGGGGTACTGAAGCTTTCTTT. It translates to CASSGPGGTEAFF.

This chain connects TRBV27 to TRBJ1-2, with D possibly being TRBD1 (5 bases). Germline-derived CDR1 and CDR2 are MNHEY and SMNVEV (reference sequence). The CDR3 extends over 15 amino acids. The V gene lost 5 bases and the J gene lost 4 bases, with 17 bases spanning the gap. The CDR3 spells CASSGGGLDSYGYTF. In DNA, the CDR3 is TGTGCCAGCAGTGGGGGGGGGTTAGATAGCTATGGCTACACCTTC.

CDR3 amino acids: CAWSDRGYNSPLHF. DNA of the CDR3: TGTGCCTGGAGTGACAGGGGTTATAATTCACCCCTCCACTTT. The chain couples TRBV30 to TRBJ1-6; TRBD1 matches at 7 bases. The CDR3 spans 14 residues. J gave up 4 bases and V 1 base, and 1 base lay outside the gene matches. The germline V gene encodes CDR1 GTSNPN and CDR2 SVGIG (reference sequence).

The J gene is TRBJ1-3, the V gene TRBV9; D may be TRBD1 (5 bases). Germline V lookup: CDR1 SGDLS, CDR2 YYNGEE. The CDR3 runs to 16 residues. Trimming took 0 bases from V and 3 from J, leaving 13 bases between them. In DNA form, the CDR3 reads TGTGCCAGCAGCGTAGGAGACGGACAAGGTGGAAACACCATATATTTT. Protein product: CASSVGDGQGGNTIYF.

J is TRBJ2-3 and V is TRBV7-9; a possible D gene is TRBD2 (6 bases). Per germline, CDR1 SEHNR and CDR2 FQNEAQ (reference sequence). Trimming removed 2 bases from V and 1 base from J, with 13 bases in between. The CDR3 covers 16 residues. CDR3 sequence reads: CASSLLAWGRTDTQYF. Here the CDR3 DNA reads TGTGCCAGCAGCTTACTAGCGTGGGGCCGCACAGATACGCAGTATTTT. Supplemented by reference TRBV7-9 and TRBJ2-3, the full variable domain reads DTGVSQNPRHKITKRGQNVTFRCDPISEHNRLYWYRQTLGQGPEFLTYFQNEAQLEKSRLLSDRFSAERPKGSFSTLEIQRTEQGDSAMYLCASSLLAWGRTDTQYFGPGTRLTVL.

CDR3 nucleotides: TGTGCCAGCGGACAGGGATATGGCTACACCTTC. It codes for CASGQGYGYTF. The V gene is TRBV11-2, the J gene TRBJ1-2, with 8 positions matching TRBD1. This CDR3 contains 11 residues. V lost 8 bases, J lost 5 bases, and 1 base stayed unmatched. Germline CDR1 SGHAT, CDR2 FQNNGV.

V and J are TRBV6-5 and TRBJ1-2; D remains ambiguous. The length of the CDR3 is 15 residues. Germline values: CDR1 MNHEY, CDR2 SVGAGI. V shed 0 bases and J shed 2 bases, with 10 bases lying between them. This CDR3 reads CASSYSAGKNYGYTF. Here the CDR3 DNA reads TGTGCCAGCAGTTACTCGGCGGGCAAGAACTATGGCTACACCTTC.

This clonotype was recorded a few times. V gene TRBV7-2 combines with J gene TRBJ2-1; 11 positions agree with TRBD2. Per the germline V gene, CDR1 is SGHTA and CDR2 is FQGNSA. The trim removed 5 bases at V and 8 bases at J, leaving 8 bases unmatched. CDR3 length equals 15 residues. CDR3 residues: CASSLLAGGPDEQFF. The CDR3 nucleotides are TGTGCCAGCAGCCTATTAGCGGGGGGGCCCGATGAGCAGTTCTTC.

This chain connects TRBV7-2 to TRBJ2-3; 8 positions agree with TRBD2. V was clipped by 1 base and J by 5 bases; unmatched bases: 11. The CDR3 has 17 amino acids. Germline V gives CDR1 SGHTA, CDR2 FQGNSA. Written as DNA, the CDR3 is TGTGCCAGCAGCTTAGAGTCCTCGGGAGGGCCGTTAGATACGCAGTATTTT. Encoded protein: CASSLESSGGPLDTQYF.

This chain's CDR3 is CASTSAPSDTQYF. CDR3 DNA sequence: TGTGCCAGTACCTCGGCCCCGTCAGATACGCAGTATTTT. The chain joins TRBV19 to TRBJ2-3; no firm D call. The length of the CDR3 is 13 residues. V was pared by 7 bases and J by 4 bases, with 12 bases between. In germline, CDR1 is LNHDA, CDR2 SQIVND (reference sequence).